Below, one T cell receptor (beta chain) is given with its context. What it binds is not known. The V gene's germline CDR1 is KGHSH and CDR2 LQKENI. This CDR3 spans 14 amino acids. After removal of 6 bases from V and 5 bases from J, the junction contained 5 bases not matched to a gene. Assay: immunoSEQ multiplex PCR; the TCRdb copy retains only in-frame clones and omits some. The sample has almost 75,000 clones; 70% to 90% are singletons. The source of the sample is a study of cytomegalovirus exposure and HLA in healthy donors. Findings of the study overall: The CMV antigen specificity of a few CMV-associated chains was confirmed through in vitro analysis.

The rearrangement uses TRBV18 and TRBJ1-5, with 9 bases identical to TRBD1. Source material: PBMCs. The source of this sequence is a man aged 30 to 45 in good health and CMV-seronegative. The CDR3 DNA reads as TGTGCCAGCTCGCAAACAGGGGGCGATCAGCCCCAGCATTTT. Encoded protein: CASSQTGGDQPQHF.